Listed below are T cell receptor beta chains from one sample, sequenced in a study of T cell changes during pregnancy in multiple sclerosis. This table comes from immunoSEQ multiplex PCR, and its TCRdb copy is limited to in-frame clones, with some not included. The sample includes 45,000 to 55,000 clones, over 80% of them seen just once. This specimen consisted of CD4+ T cells from peripheral blood mononuclear cells, obtained in the second trimester of pregnancy. The receptor set was obtained from a female donor in good health, enrolled as a control in a pregnancy study. Both conserved end residues are part of each CDR3. The D gene is left open where the match is weak. Size is omitted from some rows. Given values are once, few, many or a class for expanded clones.

v_gene: TRBV19; d_gene: NA; j_gene: TRBJ2-1; abundance: NA; CDR3aa: CASSPLGGSYNEQFF; CDR3nt: TGTGCCAGTAGTCCCCTCGGGGGCTCCTACAATGAGCAGTTCTTC
v_gene: TRBV15; d_gene: TRBD1; j_gene: TRBJ2-1; abundance: NA; CDR3aa: CATSPRQGPSTSQQFF; CDR3nt: TGTGCCACCAGCCCGCGACAGGGCCCCTCTACAAGTCAGCAGTTCTTC
v_gene: TRBV7-8; d_gene: NA; j_gene: TRBJ2-7; abundance: NA; CDR3aa: CASSLAGVGKNYEQYF; CDR3nt: TGTGCCAGCAGCTTAGCAGGGGTAGGGAAGAACTACGAGCAGTACTTC
v_gene: TRBV14; d_gene: TRBD1; j_gene: TRBJ2-5; abundance: NA; CDR3aa: CASSHPKRDRALETQYF; CDR3nt: TGTGCCAGCAGCCACCCGAAGCGGGACAGGGCCCTGGAGACCCAGTACTTC
v_gene: TRBV19; d_gene: NA; j_gene: TRBJ1-1; abundance: few; CDR3aa: CASSSQGYTEAFF; CDR3nt: TGTGCCAGTAGTTCCCAGGGTTACACTGAAGCTTTCTTT
v_gene: TRBV5-1; d_gene: NA; j_gene: TRBJ1-1; abundance: NA; CDR3aa: CASSLREESTEAFF; CDR3nt: TGCGCCAGCAGCTTGCGGGAGGAGAGCACTGAAGCTTTCTTT
v_gene: TRBV19; d_gene: TRBD1; j_gene: TRBJ1-5; abundance: NA; CDR3aa: CASSGQGLSTDELQHF; CDR3nt: TGTGCCAGTAGTGGACAGGGTCTTTCAACAGATGAACTCCAGCATTTT
v_gene: TRBV28; d_gene: NA; j_gene: TRBJ2-7; abundance: NA; CDR3aa: CASRISQYERYF; CDR3nt: TGTGCCAGCAGGATCAGTCAATACGAGCGGTACTTC
v_gene: TRBV4-1; d_gene: NA; j_gene: TRBJ2-1; abundance: NA; CDR3aa: CASSQPLASSYNEQFF; CDR3nt: TGCGCCAGCAGCCAGCCCCTAGCGAGCTCCTACAATGAGCAGTTCTTC
v_gene: TRBV4-1; d_gene: TRBD2; j_gene: TRBJ2-7; abundance: NA; CDR3aa: CASSQDSSGSSYEQYF; CDR3nt: TGCGCCAGCAGCCAAGATTCTAGCGGGAGCTCCTACGAGCAGTACTTC
v_gene: TRBV13; d_gene: TRBD2; j_gene: TRBJ2-7; abundance: NA; CDR3aa: CASLAGVSYEQYF; CDR3nt: TGTGCCAGCCTAGCGGGGGTCTCCTACGAGCAGTACTTC
v_gene: TRBV28; d_gene: NA; j_gene: TRBJ1-5; abundance: NA; CDR3aa: CASSSSGYVTGNQPQHF; CDR3nt: TGTGCCAGCAGTTCTTCAGGGTACGTTACGGGCAATCAGCCCCAGCATTTT
v_gene: TRBV19; d_gene: TRBD1; j_gene: TRBJ1-5; abundance: NA; CDR3aa: CASTDRAFQPQHF; CDR3nt: TGTGCCAGTACGGACAGGGCCTTTCAGCCCCAGCATTTT
v_gene: TRBV6-5; d_gene: TRBD2; j_gene: TRBJ2-7; abundance: NA; CDR3aa: CASSYSTGGYEQYF; CDR3nt: TGTGCCAGCAGTTACTCAACCGGGGGGTACGAGCAGTACTTC
v_gene: TRBV19; d_gene: TRBD1; j_gene: TRBJ1-1; abundance: NA; CDR3aa: CASSSHRGRTEAFF; CDR3nt: TGTGCCAGTAGTAGCCACAGGGGGAGAACTGAAGCTTTCTTT
v_gene: TRBV6-1; d_gene: TRBD1; j_gene: TRBJ1-2; abundance: NA; CDR3aa: CASSETGENYGYTF; CDR3nt: TGTGCCAGCAGTGAGACAGGGGAGAACTATGGCTACACCTTC
v_gene: TRBV7-7; d_gene: NA; j_gene: TRBJ2-7; abundance: NA; CDR3aa: CASSLSGSYEQYF; CDR3nt: TGTGCTAGCAGCCTCAGCGGGTCTTACGAGCAGTACTTC
v_gene: TRBV5-1; d_gene: TRBD2; j_gene: TRBJ2-1; abundance: NA; CDR3aa: CASSLKQREVGVNEQFF; CDR3nt: TGCGCCAGCAGCTTAAAGCAGCGGGAAGTCGGTGTGAATGAGCAGTTCTTC
v_gene: TRBV19; d_gene: TRBD1; j_gene: TRBJ2-7; abundance: NA; CDR3aa: CASSIDPGTGFEQYF; CDR3nt: TGTGCCAGTAGTATAGACCCCGGGACAGGGTTCGAGCAGTACTTC
v_gene: TRBV12-2; d_gene: NA; j_gene: TRBJ2-2; abundance: NA; CDR3aa: CASRLWGDRNTGELFF; CDR3nt: TGTGCAAGTCGCCTCTGGGGGGACAGGAACACCGGGGAGCTGTTTTTT
v_gene: TRBV9; d_gene: NA; j_gene: TRBJ2-2; abundance: NA; CDR3aa: CASSVAGKSTGELFF; CDR3nt: TGTGCCAGCAGCGTGGCAGGAAAGAGCACCGGGGAGCTGTTTTTT
v_gene: TRBV10-3; d_gene: TRBD2; j_gene: TRBJ2-3; abundance: NA; CDR3aa: CAMSQSGVAGGGRNTDTQYF; CDR3nt: TGTGCCATGAGTCAATCCGGGGTAGCGGGAGGTGGTCGGAACACAGATACGCAGTATTTT
v_gene: TRBV5-4; d_gene: TRBD1; j_gene: TRBJ2-2; abundance: NA; CDR3aa: CASSLSGRGPTGELFF; CDR3nt: TGTGCCAGCAGCTTGAGCGGCAGGGGGCCCACCGGGGAGCTGTTTTTT
v_gene: TRBV6-1; d_gene: TRBD1; j_gene: TRBJ1-2; abundance: NA; CDR3aa: CASSRTGGTDYGYTF; CDR3nt: TGTGCCAGCAGTCGGACAGGGGGGACAGACTATGGCTACACCTTC
v_gene: TRBV5-1; d_gene: NA; j_gene: TRBJ2-7; abundance: NA; CDR3aa: CASSFSGSHEQYF; CDR3nt: TGCGCCAGCAGCTTCTCCGGGAGCCACGAGCAGTACTTC